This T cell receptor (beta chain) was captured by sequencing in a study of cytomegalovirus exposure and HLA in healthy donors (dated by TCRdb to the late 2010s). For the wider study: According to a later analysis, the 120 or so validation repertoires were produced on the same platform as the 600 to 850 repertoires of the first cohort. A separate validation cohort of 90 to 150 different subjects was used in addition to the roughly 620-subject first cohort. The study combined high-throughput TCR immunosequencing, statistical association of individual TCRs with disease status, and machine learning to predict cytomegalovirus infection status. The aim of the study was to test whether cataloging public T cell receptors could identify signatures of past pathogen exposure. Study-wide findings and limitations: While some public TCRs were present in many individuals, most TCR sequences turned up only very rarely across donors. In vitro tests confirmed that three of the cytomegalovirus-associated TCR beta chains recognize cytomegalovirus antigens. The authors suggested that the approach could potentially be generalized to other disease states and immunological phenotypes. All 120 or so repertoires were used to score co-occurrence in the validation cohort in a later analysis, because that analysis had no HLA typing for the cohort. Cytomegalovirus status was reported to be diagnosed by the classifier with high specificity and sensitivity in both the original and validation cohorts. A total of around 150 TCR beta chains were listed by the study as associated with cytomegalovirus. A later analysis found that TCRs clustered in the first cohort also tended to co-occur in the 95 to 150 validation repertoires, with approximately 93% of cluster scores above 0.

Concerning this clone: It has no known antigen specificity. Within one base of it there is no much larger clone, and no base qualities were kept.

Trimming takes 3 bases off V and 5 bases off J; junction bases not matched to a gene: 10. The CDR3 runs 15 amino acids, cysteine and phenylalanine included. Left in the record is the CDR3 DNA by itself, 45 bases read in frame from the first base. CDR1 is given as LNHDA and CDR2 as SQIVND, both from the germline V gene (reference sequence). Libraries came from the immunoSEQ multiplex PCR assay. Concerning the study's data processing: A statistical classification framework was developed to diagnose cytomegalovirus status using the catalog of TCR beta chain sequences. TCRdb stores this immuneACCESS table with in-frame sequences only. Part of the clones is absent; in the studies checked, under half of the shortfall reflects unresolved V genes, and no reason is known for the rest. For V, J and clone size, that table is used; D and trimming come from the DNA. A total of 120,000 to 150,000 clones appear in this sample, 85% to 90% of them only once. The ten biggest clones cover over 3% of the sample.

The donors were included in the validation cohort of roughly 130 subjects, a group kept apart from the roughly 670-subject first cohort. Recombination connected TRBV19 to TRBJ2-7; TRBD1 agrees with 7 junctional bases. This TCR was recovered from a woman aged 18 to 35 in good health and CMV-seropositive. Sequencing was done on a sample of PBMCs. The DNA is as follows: TGTGCCAGTAGTATTTCTGAGACAGGGCGGGACGAGCAGTACTTC. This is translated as CASSISETGRDEQYF.